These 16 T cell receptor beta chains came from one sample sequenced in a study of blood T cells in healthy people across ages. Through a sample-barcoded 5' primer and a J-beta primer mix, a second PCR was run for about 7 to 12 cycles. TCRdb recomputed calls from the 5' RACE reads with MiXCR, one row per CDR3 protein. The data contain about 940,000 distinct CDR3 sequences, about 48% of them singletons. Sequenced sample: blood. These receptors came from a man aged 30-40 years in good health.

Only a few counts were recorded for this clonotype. The DNA of the CDR3 is TGTGCCAGCAGCCCTGAAGGATCGGCCACAGATACGCAGTATTTT. Its protein product is CASSPEGSATDTQYF. This chain connects TRBV5-4 to TRBJ2-3; no firm D call. This CDR3 comprises 15 residues. Trimming removed 4 bases at V and 2 bases at J, with 14 bases between. In germline, CDR1 is SGHNT, CDR2 YYREEE (reference sequence).

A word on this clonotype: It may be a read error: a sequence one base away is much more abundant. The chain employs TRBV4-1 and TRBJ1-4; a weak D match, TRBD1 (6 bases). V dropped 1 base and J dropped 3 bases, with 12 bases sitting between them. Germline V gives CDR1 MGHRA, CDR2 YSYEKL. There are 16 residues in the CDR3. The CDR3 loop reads CASSQVVRGPNEKLFF. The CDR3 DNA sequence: TGCGCCAGCAGCCAAGTAGTCAGGGGCCCTAATGAAAAACTGTTTTTT.

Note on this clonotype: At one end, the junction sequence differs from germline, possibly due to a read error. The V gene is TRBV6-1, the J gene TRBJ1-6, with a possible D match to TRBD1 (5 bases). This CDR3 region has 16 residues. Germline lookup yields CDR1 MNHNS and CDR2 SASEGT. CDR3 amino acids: CASSEAQEAYNSPLHF. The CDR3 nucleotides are TGTGCCAGCAGCGAAGCACAGGAGGCCTATAATTCACCCCTCCACTTT.

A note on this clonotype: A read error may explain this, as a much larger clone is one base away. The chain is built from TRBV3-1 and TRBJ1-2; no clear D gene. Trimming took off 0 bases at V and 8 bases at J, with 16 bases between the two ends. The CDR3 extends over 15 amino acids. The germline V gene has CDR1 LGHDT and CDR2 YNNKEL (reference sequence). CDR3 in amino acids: CASSQDLAGPLGYTF. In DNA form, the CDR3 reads TGTGCCAGCAGCCAAGATTTGGCAGGCCCTTTGGGCTACACCTTC.

In DNA form, the CDR3 reads TGTGCCAGCAGTTTCCTTGGCGGGGGCTACGAGCAGTACTTC. This gives the protein CASSFLGGGYEQYF. The V call is TRBV12-3 or TRBV12-4, the J call TRBJ2-7, with 7 bases that match TRBD2. Trimming at V came to 3 bases and at J to 3 bases, leaving 5 bases not matched to a gene. The CDR3 has 14 residues.

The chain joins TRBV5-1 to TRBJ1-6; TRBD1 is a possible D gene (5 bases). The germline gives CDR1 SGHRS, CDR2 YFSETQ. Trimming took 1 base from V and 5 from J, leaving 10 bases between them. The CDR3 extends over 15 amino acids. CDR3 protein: CASSLRGPDNSPLHF. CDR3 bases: TGCGCCAGCAGCTTGAGGGGACCAGATAATTCACCCCTCCACTTT.

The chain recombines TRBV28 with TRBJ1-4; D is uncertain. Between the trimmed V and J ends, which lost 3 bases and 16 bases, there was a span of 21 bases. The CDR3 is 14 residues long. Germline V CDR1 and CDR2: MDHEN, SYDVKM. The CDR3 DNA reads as TGTGCCAGCAGTTTGGGAAGGTCCAGGATTTTCAGGTTTTTT. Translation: CASSLGRSRIFRFF.

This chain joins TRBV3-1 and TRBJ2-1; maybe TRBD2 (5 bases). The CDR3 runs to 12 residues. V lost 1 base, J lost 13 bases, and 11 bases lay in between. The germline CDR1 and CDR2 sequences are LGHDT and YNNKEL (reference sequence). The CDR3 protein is CASSQGLAPQFF. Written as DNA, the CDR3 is TGTGCCAGCAGCCAAGGTCTAGCCCCCCAGTTCTTC.

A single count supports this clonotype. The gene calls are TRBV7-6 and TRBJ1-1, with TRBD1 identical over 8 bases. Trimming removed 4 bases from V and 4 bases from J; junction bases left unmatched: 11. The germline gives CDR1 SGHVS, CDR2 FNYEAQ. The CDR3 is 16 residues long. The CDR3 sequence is CASSSHDRGLRTEAFF. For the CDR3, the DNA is TGTGCCAGCAGCTCCCACGACAGGGGTCTTCGCACTGAAGCTTTCTTT. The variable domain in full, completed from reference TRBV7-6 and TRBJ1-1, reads GAGVSQSPRYKVTKRGQDVALRCDPISGHVSLYWYRQALGQGPEFLTYFNYEAQQDKSGLPNDRFSAERPEGSISTLTIQRTEQRDSAMYRCASSSHDRGLRTEAFFGQGTRLTVV.

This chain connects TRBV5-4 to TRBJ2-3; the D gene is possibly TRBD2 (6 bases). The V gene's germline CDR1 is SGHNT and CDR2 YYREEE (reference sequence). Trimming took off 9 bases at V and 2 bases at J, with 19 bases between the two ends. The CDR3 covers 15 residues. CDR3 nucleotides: TGTGCCACAAGGGATCGAGGAGGGTTCACAGATACGCAGTATTTT. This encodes CATRDRGGFTDTQYF.

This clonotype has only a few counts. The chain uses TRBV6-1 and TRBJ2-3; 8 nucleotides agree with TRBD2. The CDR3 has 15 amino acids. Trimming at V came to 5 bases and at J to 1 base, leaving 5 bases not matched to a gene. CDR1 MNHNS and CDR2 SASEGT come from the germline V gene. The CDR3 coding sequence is TGTGCCAGCAGTATTAGCGGGGCGCGCACAGATACGCAGTATTTT. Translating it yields CASSISGARTDTQYF.

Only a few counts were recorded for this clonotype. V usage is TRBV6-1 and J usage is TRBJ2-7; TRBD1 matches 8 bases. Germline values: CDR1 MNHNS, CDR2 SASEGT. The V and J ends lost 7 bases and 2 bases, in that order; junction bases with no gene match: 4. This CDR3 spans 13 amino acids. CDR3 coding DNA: TGTGCCAGCACAGACAGGGGTCCCTACGAGCAGTACTTC. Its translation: CASTDRGPYEQYF.

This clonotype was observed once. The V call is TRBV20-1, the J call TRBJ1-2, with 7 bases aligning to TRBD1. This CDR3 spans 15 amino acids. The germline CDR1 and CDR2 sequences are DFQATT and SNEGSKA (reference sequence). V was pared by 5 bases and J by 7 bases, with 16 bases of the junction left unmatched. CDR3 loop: CSAEQGGRRGCGYTF. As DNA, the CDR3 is TGCAGTGCTGAGCAGGGGGGACGGCGGGGGTGTGGCTACACCTTC.

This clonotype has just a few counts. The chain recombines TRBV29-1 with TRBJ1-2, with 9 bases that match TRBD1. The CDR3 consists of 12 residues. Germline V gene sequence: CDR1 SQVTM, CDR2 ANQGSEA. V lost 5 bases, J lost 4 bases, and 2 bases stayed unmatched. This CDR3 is CSVRQGVYGYTF. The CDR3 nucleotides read TGCAGCGTTCGACAGGGGGTCTATGGCTACACCTTC.

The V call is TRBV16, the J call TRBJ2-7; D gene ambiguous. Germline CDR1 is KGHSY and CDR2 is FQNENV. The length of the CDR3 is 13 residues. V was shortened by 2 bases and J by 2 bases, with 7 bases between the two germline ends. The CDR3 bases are TGTGCCAGCAGCCAACTACAGCCCTACGAGCAGTACTTC. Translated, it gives CASSQLQPYEQYF.

CDR3 in DNA: TGTGCCAGCCTGGAGGGGCTAGATACGCAGTATTTT. It encodes CASLEGLDTQYF. The chain employs TRBV6-6 and TRBJ2-3; D is perhaps TRBD2 (6 bases). CDR3 size: 12 residues. The V end was cut by 8 bases, the J end by 5 bases, with 11 bases between. Germline lookup yields CDR1 MNHNY and CDR2 SVGAGI (reference sequence).